These 19 T cell receptor beta chains were sequenced from one sample in a study of T cells in women clearing cervical HPV infection. Produced via immunoSEQ multiplex PCR; TCRdb's table is partial and in-frame only. Its table records around 31,000 clones. The source material was blood buffy coat. The receptors come from a woman between 18 and 70 years old with a cervical HPV16 infection that either progressed to CIN3+ or cleared (not recorded which).

Concerning this clone itself: The CDR3 end falls 3 residues outside the read, so it is completed with the germline J gene. V is TRBV6-2 or TRBV6-3 and J is TRBJ1-5; TRBD1 might be the D (5 bases). Trimming left V 2 bases short and J 6 bases short, with 8 bases between. There are 13 residues in the CDR3. The germline CDR1 and CDR2 sequences are MNHEY and SVGEGT. CDR3 loop: CASSYGGGQPQHF. The DNA read from the CDR3 is TGTGCCAGCAGTTACGGGGGGGGTCAGCCC.

As for this clone: Read sequence stops 3 residues before the CDR3 end, and the germline J gene provides the missing end. The V gene is TRBV19, the J gene TRBJ1-1; TRBD1 might be the D (5 bases). The V and J ends lost 7 bases and 2 bases respectively, with 14 bases between them. Germline V gene sequence: CDR1 LNHDA, CDR2 SQIVND (reference sequence). The CDR3 sequence is 14 residues long. The CDR3 protein is CASTQGGVNTEAFF. Incomplete CDR3 DNA: TGTGCCAGTACCCAGGGCGGTGTAAACACTGAA.

A remark on this clone: Read coverage stops 3 residues before the CDR3 terminus; the germline J gene supplies the remainder. This chain joins TRBV20-1 and TRBJ2-3, with 8 bases lining up with TRBD2. Germline V gene lookup returns CDR1 DFQATT and CDR2 SNEGSKA (reference sequence). The V and J ends lost 4 bases and 5 bases, in that order; junction bases with no gene match: 2. This CDR3 has 12 residues. CDR3 in amino acids: CSATGGEDTQYF. CDR3 bases read: TGCAGTGCTACCGGGGGGGAAGATACG.

To note about this clone: The read terminates 3 residues ahead of where the CDR3 ends, so the germline J gene completes it. The rearrangement joins TRBV7-9 to TRBJ2-1, with D possibly being TRBD1 (5 bases). V was trimmed by 3 bases and J by 0 bases, leaving 9 bases between them. The CDR3 is 15 amino acids. CDR1 and CDR2 (germline): SEHNR, FQNEAQ (reference sequence). CDR3 protein: CASSLTASSYNEQFF. CDR3 bases read: TGTGCCAGCAGCTTGACAGCGAGCTCCTACAATGAG.

In regard to this clone: Read coverage stops 3 residues before the CDR3 terminus; the germline J gene supplies the remainder. The gene calls are TRBV6-2 or TRBV6-3 and TRBJ1-1; 9 nucleotides agree with TRBD1. Looked up from germline, CDR1 is MNHEY and CDR2 is SVGEGT. The length of the CDR3 is 12 residues. Losses at the gene ends were 6 bases for V and 4 bases for J; bases not matched to a gene: 0. CDR3 in amino acids: CASRTGGTEAFF. The sequenced CDR3 bases are TGTGCCAGCAGGACAGGGGGCACTGAA.

In the case of this clone: Read coverage stops 3 residues before the CDR3 terminus; the germline J gene supplies the remainder. The chain is built from TRBV19 and TRBJ2-1; possible D gene TRBD1, 6 bases. Germline loops: CDR1 LNHDA, CDR2 SQIVND (reference sequence). V was clipped by 5 bases and J by 6 bases, with 14 bases between them. The CDR3 loop spans 14 amino acids. The CDR3 loop is CASSGRAGANEQFF. The CDR3 DNA, read in part, is TGTGCCAGTAGTGGTAGGGCAGGGGCCAATGAG.

CDR3 loop: CASSQVQGTKNIQYF. The covered CDR3 bases are TGCGCCAGCAGCCAAGTGCAGGGAACCAAAAACATT. The rearrangement joins TRBV4-1 to TRBJ2-4; TRBD1 is a possible D gene (5 bases). Read coverage stops 3 residues before the CDR3 terminus; the germline J gene supplies the remainder. V lost 1 base to trimming and J lost 2 bases, with 9 bases between them. Germline V lookup: CDR1 MGHRA, CDR2 YSYEKL. CDR3 length equals 15 residues.

As for this clone: Read data end 3 residues before the CDR3 end; the end is taken from the germline J gene. This sequence joins TRBV5-6 and TRBJ2-5, with 7 bases identical to TRBD1. V shed 4 bases and J 5 bases; nucleotides not matched to a gene: 11. The length of the CDR3 is 15 residues. CDR1 is SGHDT, CDR2 YYEEEE, per germline. CDR3 protein: CASSGLQGQFETQYF. The CDR3 bases that were read are TGTGCCAGCAGCGGGTTACAGGGGCAATTTGAGACC.

As for this clone: The CDR3 end is not reached by the read, which stops 3 residues before it; the germline J gene fills it in. V is TRBV5-4 and J is TRBJ1-3, with 7 nucleotides matching TRBD1. Losses at the gene ends were 2 bases for V and 2 bases for J; bases not matched to a gene: 4. The CDR3 covers 15 residues. The germline gives CDR1 SGHNT, CDR2 YYREEE (reference sequence). The sequenced part of the CDR3 DNA is TGTGCCAGCAGCTTCAACAGGGGAGCTGGAAACACC. This sequence encodes CASSFNRGAGNT. The whole CDR3 sequence is CASSFNRGAGNTIYF. Variable domain in full (rest from reference TRBV5-4 and TRBJ1-3): ETGVTQSPTHLIKTRGQQVTLRCSSQSGHNTVSWYQQALGQGPQFIFQYYREEENGRGNFPPRFSGLQFPNYSSELNVNALELDDSALYLCASSFNRGAGNTIYFGEGSWLTVV.

Points on this clone: The CDR3 goes on 3 residues after the read ends, and that part is filled in from the germline J gene. The chain links TRBV20-1 to TRBJ1-2; perhaps TRBD1 as D (5 bases). CDR3 length: 14 amino acids. Trimming pared 5 bases from V and 4 bases from J, leaving 17 bases between. Germline V gene sequence: CDR1 DFQATT, CDR2 SNEGSKA (reference sequence). The part of the CDR3 DNA that was read is TGCAGTGCTTCTCCCGGACATCGGATCTATGGC. As protein: CSASPGHRIYG. The whole CDR3 protein is CSASPGHRIYGYTF.

As to this clone: The read ends 3 residues early relative to the CDR3; the germline J gene fills the gap. This chain links TRBV7-9 with TRBJ1-1; D may be TRBD1 (6 bases). CDR3 length: 14 residues. The germline gives CDR1 SEHNR, CDR2 FQNEAQ (reference sequence). CDR3 bases read: TGTGCCAGCAGCTCCGATGGACAGCCGTCTAAA. Translated: CASSSDGQPSK. The full-length CDR3 reads as CASSSDGQPSKAFF.

A note on this clone: Coverage ceases 3 residues before the CDR3 finishes, and the germline J gene fills in the end. The chain joins TRBV12-5 to TRBJ2-1; TRBD2 matches 8 bases. Per the germline V gene, CDR1 is LGHNT and CDR2 is FRNRAP. The trim removed 0 bases at V and 2 bases at J, leaving 18 bases unmatched. This CDR3 contains 21 residues. The sequenced CDR3 bases are TGTGCTAGTGGTTTGGTAATTACCGGCACGGGGGGGGCAGGCGCCTACAATGAG. Amino acids: CASGLVITGTGGAGAYNE. The whole CDR3 sequence reads CASGLVITGTGGAGAYNEQFF.

Remarks on this clone: The read ends 3 residues early relative to the CDR3; the germline J gene fills the gap. The chain couples TRBV6-1 to TRBJ1-5, with D possibly being TRBD1 (5 bases). CDR3 size: 16 residues. In germline, CDR1 is MNHNS, CDR2 SASEGT. V lost 2 bases and J 0 bases, leaving 11 bases between the germline ends. The covered CDR3 bases are TGTGCCAGCAGTGAAAGGACACAAATTAGCAATCAGCCC. It encodes CASSERTQISNQP. The full CDR3 sequence reads CASSERTQISNQPQHF.

About this clone: The read finishes 3 residues shy of the CDR3 end, and the germline J gene is used to complete it. The chain employs TRBV25-1 and TRBJ2-2; no clear D. CDR1 and CDR2 (germline): MGHDK, SYGVNS. The CDR3 covers 14 residues. Trimming took 5 bases from V and 1 from J, leaving 8 bases between them. CDR3 DNA (partial): TGTGCCAGCAGTCGAGAAGGGAACACCGGGGAG. It yields the protein CASSREGNTGE. The full CDR3 reads CASSREGNTGELFF.

Details on this clone: The read gets to within 3 residues of the CDR3 end, and the germline J gene fills in the rest. The rearrangement joins TRBV7-9 to TRBJ2-5; tentatively, D is TRBD1 (5 bases). CDR1 and CDR2 (germline): SEHNR, FQNEAQ (reference sequence). V lost 5 bases, J lost 2 bases, and 15 bases lay in between. The CDR3 length is 15 residues. The CDR3 DNA, read in part, is TGTGCCAGCAGCCCCCTTACAGGTTATCAAGAGACC. It encodes CASSPLTGYQET. The whole CDR3 protein is CASSPLTGYQETQYF.

Concerning this clone: The read stops 3 residues short of the end of the CDR3; the missing end is completed from the germline J gene. This sequence joins TRBV29-1 and TRBJ1-4; D is unresolved. CDR1 SQVTM and CDR2 ANQGSEA come from the germline V gene. This CDR3 region has 12 residues. Trimming stripped 8 bases from V and 4 bases from J, with 11 bases between. The covered CDR3 bases are TGCAGCTCTATGACAAGTAATGAAAAA. Translating gives CSSMTSNEK. The whole CDR3 is CSSMTSNEKLFF.

On this clone: The CDR3 goes on 3 residues after the read ends, and that part is filled in from the germline J gene. V and J are TRBV10-3 and TRBJ2-1, with D maybe TRBD2 (6 bases). The CDR3 is made up of 13 amino acids. V dropped 8 bases and J dropped 7 bases, with 15 bases sitting between them. Germline assignment: CDR1 ENHRY and CDR2 SYGVKD. The sequenced part of the CDR3 DNA is TGTGCCATCCGTCCGGGAGAGGGGAATGAG. Amino acid sequence: CAIRPGEGNE. The entire CDR3 reads CAIRPGEGNEQFF.

Concerning this clone itself: Sequencing ends 3 residues short of the CDR3 end; the germline J gene provides the rest. V and J are TRBV30 and TRBJ2-3, with a possible D match to TRBD1 (6 bases). Germline CDR1 is GTSNPN and CDR2 is SVGIG (reference sequence). This CDR3 spans 14 amino acids. CDR3 amino acids: CAWSLDSGTQPQYF. Incomplete CDR3 DNA: TGTGCTTGGTCACTGGACAGCGGAACTCAGCCG.

Concerning this clone: The observed sequence ends 3 residues before the CDR3 terminus, with the missing tail filled in from the germline J gene. This chain connects TRBV20-1 to TRBJ2-1, with TRBD2 matching over 11 bases. Per the germline V gene, CDR1 is DFQATT and CDR2 is SNEGSKA (reference sequence). V was clipped by 7 bases and J by 0 bases; unmatched bases: 2. The CDR3 consists of 14 residues. The sequenced CDR3 bases are TGCAGTGGCGGGACTAGCGGCTCCTACAATGAG. Translating gives CSGGTSGSYNE. The whole CDR3 sequence is CSGGTSGSYNEQFF.